This entry features one T cell receptor (beta chain) sequence. Original data processing: By means of reference gene primer amplification, nucleated cell counts were estimated. Method: immunoSEQ multiplex PCR; TCRdb's copy keeps in-frame clones and lacks some. That table furnishes V, J and clone size, whereas the DNA furnished D and trimming. The sample shows some 140,000 clones, around 79% of them seen only once. The sample comes from a study of blood T cell repertoires in COVID-19. Study details: Samples taken during acute and convalescent COVID-19 were collected in the United States, Italy and Spain. PBMCs, B-cell-depleted T cells, or T cells provided the cDNA or gDNA that made up the material.

V was pared by 7 bases and J by 4 bases, with 11 bases between. The CDR3 has 13 amino acids. Germline CDR1 and CDR2: SGHRS and YFSETQ. Sequences were obtained from peripheral blood. The genes are TRBV5-1 and TRBJ2-2; D is possibly TRBD1 (6 bases). This clonotype originated in a man older than 75 with acute or convalescent COVID-19. For the CDR3, the DNA is TGCGCCAGCGGGGCAGGGGCCACCGGGGAGCTGTTTTTT. Encoded protein: CASGAGATGELFF.